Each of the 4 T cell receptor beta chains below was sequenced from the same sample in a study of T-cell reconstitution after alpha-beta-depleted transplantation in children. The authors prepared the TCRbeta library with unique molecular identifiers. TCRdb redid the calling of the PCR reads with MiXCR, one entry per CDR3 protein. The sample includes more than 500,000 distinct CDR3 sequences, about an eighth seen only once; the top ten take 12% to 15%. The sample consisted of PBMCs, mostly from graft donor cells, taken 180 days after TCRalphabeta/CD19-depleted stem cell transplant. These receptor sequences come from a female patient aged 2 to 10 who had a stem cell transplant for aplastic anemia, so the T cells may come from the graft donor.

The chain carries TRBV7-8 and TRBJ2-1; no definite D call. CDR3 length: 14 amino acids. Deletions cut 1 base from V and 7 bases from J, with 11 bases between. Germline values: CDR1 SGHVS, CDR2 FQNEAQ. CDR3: CASSLVGMRNEQFF. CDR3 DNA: TGTGCCAGCAGCTTAGTAGGGATGCGGAATGAGCAGTTCTTC.

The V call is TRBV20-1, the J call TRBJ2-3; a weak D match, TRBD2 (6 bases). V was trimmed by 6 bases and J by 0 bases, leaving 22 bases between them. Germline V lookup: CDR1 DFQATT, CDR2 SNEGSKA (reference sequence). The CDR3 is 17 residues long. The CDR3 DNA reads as TGCAGTGCCCTGCTGAGTGGGAGCGGGCGAAGCACAGATACGCAGTATTTT. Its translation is CSALLSGSGRSTDTQYF.

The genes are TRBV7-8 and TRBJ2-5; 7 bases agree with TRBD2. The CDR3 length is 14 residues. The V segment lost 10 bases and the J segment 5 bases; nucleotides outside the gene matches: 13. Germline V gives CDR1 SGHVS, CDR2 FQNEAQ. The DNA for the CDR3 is TGTGCCATTACTCCCGGGACCGGGGGGGAGACCCAGTACTTC. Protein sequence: CAITPGTGGETQYF.

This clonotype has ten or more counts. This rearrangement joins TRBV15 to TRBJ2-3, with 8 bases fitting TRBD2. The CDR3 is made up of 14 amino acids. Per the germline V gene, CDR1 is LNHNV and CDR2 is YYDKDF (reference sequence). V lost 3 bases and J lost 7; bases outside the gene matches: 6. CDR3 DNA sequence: TGTGCCACCAGCAGTGGACTAGCAAAGTATACGCAGTATTTT. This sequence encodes CATSSGLAKYTQYF. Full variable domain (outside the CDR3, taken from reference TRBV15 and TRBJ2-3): DAMVIQNPRYQVTQFGKPVTLSCSQTLNHNVMYWYQQKSSQAPKLLFHYYDKDFNNEADTPDNFQSRRPNTSFCFLDIRSPGLGDTAMYLCATSSGLAKYTQYFGPGTRLTVL.